These 21 T cell receptor beta chains originate from one sample sequenced in a study of T cell changes during pregnancy in multiple sclerosis (dated by TCRdb to between 2018 and 2021). The library relied on the immunoSEQ multiplex PCR assay. In its TCRdb copy, this immuneACCESS table keeps in-frame sequences only and misses some clones. Where compared with another copy, unresolved V genes explain less than half of these, and the others have no known cause. Recorded for this sample are 30,000 to 40,000 clones; around nine tenths of them occurred a single time. Of the sample, 6% to 7.5% is held by the ten largest clones. The sequences come from CD8+ T cells from peripheral blood mononuclear cells, collected in the third trimester of pregnancy. These receptors were collected from a female donor with multiple sclerosis, enrolled in a pregnancy study.

The genes are TRBV14 and TRBJ2-5; maybe TRBD1 (5 bases). Trimming left V 0 bases short and J 0 bases short, with 14 bases between. This CDR3 is built from 17 residues. Per germline, CDR1 SGHDN and CDR2 FVKESK. In nucleotides, the CDR3 is TGTGCCAGCAGCCAAGATAAGACAGAGTGGTACCAAGAGACCCAGTACTTC. It translates to CASSQDKTEWYQETQYF. Looking up the rest from reference TRBV14 and TRBJ2-5 gives the full variable domain: EAGVTQFPSHSVIEKGQTVTLRCDPISGHDNLYWYRRVMGKEIKFLLHFVKESKQDESGMPNNRFLAERTGGTYSTLKVQPAELEDSGVYFCASSQDKTEWYQETQYFGPGTRLLVL.

The chain employs TRBV7-9 and TRBJ1-1, with D perhaps matching TRBD1 (5 bases). CDR1 and CDR2 from the germline V gene are SEHNR and FQNEAQ (reference sequence). V lost 3 bases and J lost 5, with 10 bases in between. The CDR3 totals 13 residues. For the CDR3, the DNA is TGTGCCAGCAGCTTGGGGGGGAGTACTGAAGCTTTCTTT. The encoded protein is CASSLGGSTEAFF. The full variable domain, rest sourced from reference TRBV7-9 and TRBJ1-1, is DTGVSQNPRHKITKRGQNVTFRCDPISEHNRLYWYRQTLGQGPEFLTYFQNEAQLEKSRLLSDRFSAERPKGSFSTLEIQRTEQGDSAMYLCASSLGGSTEAFFGQGTRLTVV.

This clone is a singleton in its sample. The chain carries TRBV27 and TRBJ1-1; TRBD1 might be the D (5 bases). V lost 3 bases to trimming and J lost 4 bases, with 12 bases between them. This CDR3 region has 14 residues. Germline V gene sequence: CDR1 MNHEY, CDR2 SMNVEV (reference sequence). CDR3 residues: CASSFQGGVTEAFF. CDR3 DNA sequence: TGTGCCAGCAGTTTCCAGGGAGGGGTCACTGAAGCTTTCTTT.

The chain recombines TRBV9 with TRBJ2-7; 7 nucleotides align to TRBD2. This CDR3 is 14 amino acids long. Trimming at V came to 4 bases and at J to 2 bases, leaving 6 bases not matched to a gene. Germline assignment: CDR1 SGDLS and CDR2 YYNGEE. The CDR3 protein is CASSLGTIPYEQYF. The CDR3 DNA follows: TGTGCCAGCAGCTTAGGGACTATCCCCTACGAGCAGTACTTC.

The chain employs TRBV7-8 and TRBJ1-2, with 7 bases aligning to TRBD1. The V gene end was trimmed by 5 bases and the J gene end by 1 base; junction bases not matched to a gene: 7. The CDR3 loop spans 15 amino acids. CDR1 and CDR2 from the germline V gene are SGHVS and FQNEAQ. CDR3 sequence reads: CASSPGTASNYGYTF. The DNA of the CDR3 is TGTGCCAGCAGCCCCGGGACAGCTAGTAACTATGGCTACACCTTC.

This rearrangement joins TRBV7-9 to TRBJ2-5; 8 positions agree with TRBD1. CDR3 length: 15 amino acids. The trim removed 4 bases at V and 2 bases at J, leaving 6 bases unmatched. Germline CDR1 and CDR2: SEHNR and FQNEAQ (reference sequence). The CDR3 protein is CASSSGQGGQETQYF. The CDR3, as DNA: TGTGCCAGCAGCTCCGGACAGGGAGGACAAGAGACCCAGTACTTC.

This chain links TRBV4-1 with TRBJ2-7, with D uncertain. The CDR3 contains 14 residues. Germline CDR1 and CDR2: MGHRA and YSYEKL. Trimming removed 1 base at V and 2 bases at J, with 9 bases between. CDR3 sequence reads: CASSQGFSTYEQYF. For the CDR3, the DNA is TGCGCCAGCAGCCAAGGGTTTAGCACCTACGAGCAGTACTTC.

The genes are TRBV27 and TRBJ1-3; D possibly corresponds to TRBD1 (6 bases). CDR1 is MNHEY, CDR2 SMNVEV, per germline (reference sequence). CDR3 length: 14 residues. Trimming removed 6 bases at V and 2 bases at J, with 11 bases between. The CDR3 region has the DNA TGTGCCAGCAGGGGGACAAAACCTGGAAACACCATATATTTT. Translating gives CASRGTKPGNTIYF.

V usage is TRBV11-2 and J usage is TRBJ1-2; TRBD1 is a possible D gene (5 bases). V was pared by 3 bases and J by 8 bases, with 13 bases between. The germline CDR1 and CDR2 sequences are SGHAT and FQNNGV. This CDR3 comprises 13 residues. The CDR3 region has the DNA TGTGCCAGCAGCTTCTCAGGGTTCTCAGGCTACACCTTC. Translating gives CASSFSGFSGYTF.

The CDR3 sequence is CASSQIGGYSNQPQHF. For the CDR3, the DNA is TGCGCCAGCAGCCAAATCGGAGGCTATAGCAATCAGCCCCAGCATTTT. The V gene is TRBV4-1, the J gene TRBJ1-5, with D uncertain. Germline loops: CDR1 MGHRA, CDR2 YSYEKL. CDR3 length: 16 amino acids. Trimming removed 2 bases at V and 0 bases at J, with 11 bases between.

This sequence joins TRBV7-9 and TRBJ1-6; D gene uncertain. CDR3 length: 14 amino acids. Germline V gives CDR1 SEHNR, CDR2 FQNEAQ (reference sequence). V lost 6 bases and J lost 2, with 8 bases in between. This CDR3 is CASSAGPYNSPLHF. The CDR3 DNA reads TGTGCCAGCAGTGCGGGCCCCTATAATTCACCCCTCCACTTT.

The V gene is TRBV6-1, the J gene TRBJ2-1; the D gene is possibly TRBD1 (5 bases). There are 18 residues in the CDR3. The germline CDR1 and CDR2 sequences are MNHNS and SASEGT. V lost 2 bases, J lost 3 bases, and 20 bases lay in between. CDR3 coding DNA: TGTGCCAGCAGTGAAAGGGGTCAGGTCGGTGCCCTCTACAATGAGCAGTTCTTC. The encoded protein is CASSERGQVGALYNEQFF.

The gene calls are TRBV6-5 and TRBJ1-1; no definite D call. The CDR3 covers 13 residues. CDR1 MNHEY and CDR2 SVGAGI come from the germline V gene. The ends were cut back, 6 bases at V and 3 bases at J, with 11 bases in the middle. For the CDR3, the DNA is TGTGCCAGCAGGCGGGAACCTTACACTGAAGCTTTCTTT. Protein: CASRREPYTEAFF.

This clone has just one count. The V call is TRBV4-3, the J call TRBJ1-1; D not certain. The V and J ends lost 1 base and 10 bases respectively, with 16 bases between them. The germline V gene encodes CDR1 LGHNA and CDR2 YSLEER. This CDR3 has 14 residues. Here the CDR3 reads CASSQVPAGLGAFF. The DNA of the CDR3 is TGCGCCAGCAGCCAAGTTCCCGCAGGACTGGGAGCTTTCTTT.

This rearrangement joins TRBV2 to TRBJ2-1; possibly TRBD2 for D (5 bases). CDR3 length equals 12 residues. Trimming pared 8 bases from V and 8 bases from J, leaving 13 bases between. Germline assignment: CDR1 SNHLY and CDR2 FYNNEI. This CDR3 is CASQSGEDEQFF. The CDR3 DNA is TGTGCCAGCCAAAGCGGTGAGGATGAGCAGTTCTTC.

This chain connects TRBV5-1 to TRBJ1-4; 7 bases line up with TRBD1. Trimming cost V 4 bases and J 4 bases; bases outside gene matches: 4. The CDR3 loop spans 14 amino acids. CDR1 and CDR2 from the germline V gene are SGHRS and YFSETQ. CDR3: CASSEDRSNEKLFF. The CDR3, as DNA: TGCGCCAGCAGCGAGGACAGGAGTAATGAAAAACTGTTTTTT.

The chain joins TRBV28 to TRBJ2-3; TRBD1 is a possible D gene (5 bases). This CDR3 is 13 amino acids long. Trimming cost V 6 bases and J 3 bases, with 10 bases left between them. The germline gives CDR1 MDHEN, CDR2 SYDVKM. The CDR3 here is CASSSPGTDTQYF. The CDR3 DNA follows: TGTGCCAGCAGCTCCCCAGGGACAGATACGCAGTATTTT.

This clone was recorded a few times. The chain recombines TRBV19 with TRBJ2-2; 15 bases match TRBD2. This CDR3 is 16 amino acids long. After removal of 6 bases from V and 8 bases from J, the junction contained 7 bases not matched to a gene. Germline lookup yields CDR1 LNHDA and CDR2 SQIVND (reference sequence). The CDR3 region has the DNA TGTGCCAGTAGATGGACTAGCGGGGGGGCCTCAGGGGAGCTGTTTTTT. Amino acid sequence: CASRWTSGGASGELFF.

The CDR3 spells CASSASGDYNEQFF. The CDR3 DNA sequence: TGTGCCAGCAGTGCTAGCGGGGATTACAATGAGCAGTTCTTC. V gene TRBV6-4 combines with J gene TRBJ2-1, with 9 nucleotides matching TRBD2. The CDR3 loop spans 14 amino acids. Per the germline V gene, CDR1 is MRHNA and CDR2 is SNTAGT. V lost 4 bases to trimming and J lost 4 bases; unmatched junction nucleotides: 2.

The chain couples TRBV6-4 to TRBJ2-3; 11 bases align to TRBD2. V trimming: 0 bases; J trimming: 6 bases; junction bases outside the gene matches: 2. The CDR3 is 15 amino acids. Looked up from germline, CDR1 is MRHNA and CDR2 is SNTAGT. CDR3 sequence (DNA): TGTGCCAGCAGTGACTCGGCTAGCGGGGGGGATACGCAGTATTTT. It encodes CASSDSASGGDTQYF.

Here the CDR3 reads CASSPRGTAYEQYF. The DNA for the CDR3 is TGTGCCAGCAGCCCAAGGGGTACAGCCTACGAGCAGTACTTC. The J gene is TRBJ2-7, the V gene TRBV6-6, with D possibly matching TRBD1 (5 bases). V lost 6 bases and J lost 2, with 14 bases in between. This CDR3 region has 14 residues. Germline assignment: CDR1 MNHNY and CDR2 SVGAGI (reference sequence).